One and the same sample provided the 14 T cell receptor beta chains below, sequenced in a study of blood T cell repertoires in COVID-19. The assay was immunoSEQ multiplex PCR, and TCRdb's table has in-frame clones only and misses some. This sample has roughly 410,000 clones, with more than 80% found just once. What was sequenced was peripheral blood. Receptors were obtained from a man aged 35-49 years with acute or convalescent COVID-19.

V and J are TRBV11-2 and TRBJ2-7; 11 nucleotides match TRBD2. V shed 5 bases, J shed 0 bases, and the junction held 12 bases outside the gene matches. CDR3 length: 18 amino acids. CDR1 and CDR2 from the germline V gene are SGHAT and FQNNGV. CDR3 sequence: CASSTGLAADRFSYEQYF. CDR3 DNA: TGTGCCAGCAGCACGGGACTAGCGGCCGACCGTTTCTCCTACGAGCAGTACTTC.

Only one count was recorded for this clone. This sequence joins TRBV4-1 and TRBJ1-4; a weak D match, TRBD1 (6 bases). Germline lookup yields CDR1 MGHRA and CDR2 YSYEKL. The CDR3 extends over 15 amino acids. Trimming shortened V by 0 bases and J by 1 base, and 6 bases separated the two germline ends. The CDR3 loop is CASSQDRGTNEKLFF. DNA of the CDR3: TGCGCCAGCAGCCAAGACAGGGGAACTAATGAAAAACTGTTTTTT.

CDR3: CASSVEPTAPNYGYTF. CDR3 DNA: TGTGCCAGCAGCGTGGAACCGACAGCACCTAACTATGGCTACACCTTC. This chain connects TRBV9 to TRBJ1-2; tentative D call: TRBD1 (5 bases). V was shortened by 2 bases and J by 0 bases, with 14 bases between the two germline ends. Germline CDR1 reads SGDLS; CDR2 reads YYNGEE. The CDR3 contains 16 residues.

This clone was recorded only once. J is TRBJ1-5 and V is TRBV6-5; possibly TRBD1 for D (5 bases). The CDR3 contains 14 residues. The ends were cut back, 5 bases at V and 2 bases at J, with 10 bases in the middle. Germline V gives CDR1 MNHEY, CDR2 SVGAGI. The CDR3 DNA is TGTGCCAGCAGTACCAGGGTGGGCAATCAGCCCCAGCATTTT. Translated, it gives CASSTRVGNQPQHF.

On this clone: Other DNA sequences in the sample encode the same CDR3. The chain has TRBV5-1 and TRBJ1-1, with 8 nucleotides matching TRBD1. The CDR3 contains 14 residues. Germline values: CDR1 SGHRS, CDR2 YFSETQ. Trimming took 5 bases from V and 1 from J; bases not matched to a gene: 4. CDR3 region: CASSPGTGNTEAFF. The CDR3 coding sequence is TGCGCCAGCAGTCCCGGGACAGGGAACACTGAAGCTTTCTTT.

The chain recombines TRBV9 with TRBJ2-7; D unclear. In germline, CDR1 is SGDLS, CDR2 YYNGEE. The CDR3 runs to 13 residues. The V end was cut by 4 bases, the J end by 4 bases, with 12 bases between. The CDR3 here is CASSPDSRYEQYF. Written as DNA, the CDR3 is TGTGCCAGCAGCCCCGATTCCCGGTACGAGCAGTACTTC.

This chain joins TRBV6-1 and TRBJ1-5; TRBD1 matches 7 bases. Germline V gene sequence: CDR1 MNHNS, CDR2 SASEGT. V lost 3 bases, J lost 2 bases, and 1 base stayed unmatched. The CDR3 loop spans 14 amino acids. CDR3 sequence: CASSDDRGNQPQHF. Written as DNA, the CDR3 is TGTGCCAGCAGTGACGACAGGGGCAATCAGCCCCAGCATTTT.

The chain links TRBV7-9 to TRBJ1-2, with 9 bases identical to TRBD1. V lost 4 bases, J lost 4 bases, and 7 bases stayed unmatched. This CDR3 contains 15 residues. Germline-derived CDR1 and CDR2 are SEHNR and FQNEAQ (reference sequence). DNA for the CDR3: TGTGCCAGCAGCTCCCGAGGACAGGGGATCTATGGCTACACCTTC. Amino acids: CASSSRGQGIYGYTF.

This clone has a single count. In nucleotides, the CDR3 is TGTGCCACCAGCAGAGATCTGGCCCTGGGCAGGGGGCGGCAAGAGACCCAGTACTTC. This codes for CATSRDLALGRGRQETQYF. The chain has TRBV15 and TRBJ2-5; 8 nucleotides match TRBD1. CDR3 length: 19 amino acids. Trimming at V came to 0 bases and at J to 2 bases, leaving 14 bases not matched to a gene. Germline V gene sequence: CDR1 LNHNV, CDR2 YYDKDF (reference sequence).

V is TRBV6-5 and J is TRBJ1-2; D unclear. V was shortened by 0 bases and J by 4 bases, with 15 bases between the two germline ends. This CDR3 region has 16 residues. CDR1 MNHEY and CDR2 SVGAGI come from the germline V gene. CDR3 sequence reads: CASSYSGGQRGYGYTF. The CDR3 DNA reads TGTGCCAGCAGTTACTCAGGTGGGCAACGTGGCTATGGCTACACCTTC.

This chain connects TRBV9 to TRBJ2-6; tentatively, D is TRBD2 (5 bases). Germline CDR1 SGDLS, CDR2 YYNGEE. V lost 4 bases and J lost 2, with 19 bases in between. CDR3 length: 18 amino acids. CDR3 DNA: TGTGCCAGCAGCCCCCCTTACGTCGGGAATACTGGGGCCAACGTCCTGACTTTC. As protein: CASSPPYVGNTGANVLTF.

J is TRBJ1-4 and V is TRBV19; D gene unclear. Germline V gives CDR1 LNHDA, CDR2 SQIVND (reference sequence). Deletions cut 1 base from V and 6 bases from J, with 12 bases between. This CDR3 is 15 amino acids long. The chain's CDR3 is CASSIARSRDEKLFF. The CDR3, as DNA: TGTGCCAGTAGTATAGCTAGGAGTCGGGATGAAAAACTGTTTTTT. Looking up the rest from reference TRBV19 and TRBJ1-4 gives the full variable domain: DGGITQSPKYLFRKEGQNVTLSCEQNLNHDAMYWYRQDPGQGLRLIYYSQIVNDFQKGDIAEGYSVSREKKESFPLTVTSAQKNPTAFYLCASSIARSRDEKLFFGSGTQLSVL.

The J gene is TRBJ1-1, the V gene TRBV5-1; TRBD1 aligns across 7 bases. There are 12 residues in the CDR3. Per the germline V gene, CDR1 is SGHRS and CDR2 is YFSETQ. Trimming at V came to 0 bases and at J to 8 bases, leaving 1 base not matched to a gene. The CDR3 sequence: CASSLGQGEAFF. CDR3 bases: TGCGCCAGCAGCTTGGGACAGGGAGAAGCTTTCTTT.

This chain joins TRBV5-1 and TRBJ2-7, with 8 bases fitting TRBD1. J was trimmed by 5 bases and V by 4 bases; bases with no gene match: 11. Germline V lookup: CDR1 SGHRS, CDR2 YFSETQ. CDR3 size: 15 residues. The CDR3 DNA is TGCGCCAGCAGCCACAGGGGGTTGCCTCTAGACGAGCAGTACTTC. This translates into CASSHRGLPLDEQYF.